These 2 T cell receptor beta chains share one sample of origin, sequenced in a study of CD8 T cells in ankylosing spondylitis. TCRdb re-derived calls from the 5' RACE reads in MiXCR, one entry per CDR3 protein. The data show nearly 250,000 distinct CDR3 sequences, more than 25% seen once. Sequencing was carried out using blood, either unsorted or a sorted T cell fraction (not recorded which). These receptors all come from a male donor with ankylosing spondylitis or in good health (not recorded which).

V usage is TRBV29-1 and J usage is TRBJ1-2, with D possibly TRBD1 on 5 matching bases. CDR1 is SQVTM, CDR2 ANQGSEA, per germline. V was cut by 7 bases and J by 7 bases, with 19 bases left in between. This CDR3 comprises 13 residues. In DNA, the CDR3 is TGCAGCGCTCGTAAAGATCCGAGGGGTGGCTACACCTTC. This gives the protein CSARKDPRGGYTF.

The V and J genes are TRBV10-3 and TRBJ2-1, with D possibly TRBD1 on 6 matching bases. The V gene lost 7 bases and the J gene lost 4 bases, with 17 bases spanning the gap. Germline CDR1 is ENHRY and CDR2 is SYGVKD. The CDR3 runs to 15 residues. CDR3 DNA sequence: TGTGCCATCACCCAAGTCCCGGGACAATACAATGAGCAGTTCTTC. This sequence encodes CAITQVPGQYNEQFF.